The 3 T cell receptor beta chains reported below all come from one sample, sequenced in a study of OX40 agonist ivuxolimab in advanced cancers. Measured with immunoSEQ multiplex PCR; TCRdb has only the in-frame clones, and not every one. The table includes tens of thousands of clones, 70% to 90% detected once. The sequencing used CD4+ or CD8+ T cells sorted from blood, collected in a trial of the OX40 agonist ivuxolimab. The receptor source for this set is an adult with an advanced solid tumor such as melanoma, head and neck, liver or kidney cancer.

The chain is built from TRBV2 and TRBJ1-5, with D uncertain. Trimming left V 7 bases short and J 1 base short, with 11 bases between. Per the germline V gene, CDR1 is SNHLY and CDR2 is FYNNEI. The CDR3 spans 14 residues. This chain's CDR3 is CASKRTGSNQPQHF. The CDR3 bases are TGTGCCAGCAAGCGGACGGGGAGCAATCAGCCCCAGCATTTT. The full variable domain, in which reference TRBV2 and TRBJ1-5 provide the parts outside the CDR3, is EPEVTQTPSHQVTQMGQEVILRCVPISNHLYFYWYRQILGQKVEFLVSFYNNEISEKSEIFDDQFSVERPDGSNFTLKIRSTKLEDSAMYFCASKRTGSNQPQHFGDGTRLSIL.

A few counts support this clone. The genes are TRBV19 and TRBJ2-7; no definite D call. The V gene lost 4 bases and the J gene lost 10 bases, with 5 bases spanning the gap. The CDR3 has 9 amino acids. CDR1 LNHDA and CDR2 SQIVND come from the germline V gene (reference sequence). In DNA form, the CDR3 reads TGTGCCAGTAGTAGGGTTCAGTACTTC. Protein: CASSRVQYF.

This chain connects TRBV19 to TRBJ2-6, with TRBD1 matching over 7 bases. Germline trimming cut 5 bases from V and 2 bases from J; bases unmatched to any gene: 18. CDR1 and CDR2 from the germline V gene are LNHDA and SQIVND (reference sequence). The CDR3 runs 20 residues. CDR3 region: CASSVDRDEPPGTGANVLTF. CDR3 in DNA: TGTGCCAGTAGTGTTGACAGGGACGAGCCTCCCGGAACTGGGGCCAACGTCCTGACTTTC.